The rows below give T cell receptor beta chains drawn from one sample of a study of cytomegalovirus exposure and HLA in healthy donors. TCRdb's copy holds only in-frame clones and misses some; the assay was immunoSEQ multiplex PCR. The data show around 200,000 clones, approximately 80% seen once. Sequenced: PBMCs. The receptors stem from a girl aged 10-17 years in good health and CMV-seronegative. CDR3s include the opening cysteine and the closing phenylalanine or tryptophan. Each record gives: V gene, D gene, J gene, clone size, CDR3 protein, CDR3 DNA. D genes are given only for firm matches. Expanded clones are given a class, and other clones once, few, many or no size at all.

v_call: TRBV6-1; d_call: .; j_call: TRBJ2-5; clone_size: .; cdr3_aa: CASSESRGQETQYF; cdr3_nt: TGTGCCAGCAGTGAGTCGCGGGGCCAAGAGACCCAGTACTTC
v_call: TRBV27; d_call: .; j_call: TRBJ2-7; clone_size: .; cdr3_aa: CASSLRMAGYEQYF; cdr3_nt: TGTGCCAGCAGTTTAAGGATGGCAGGCTACGAGCAGTACTTC
v_call: TRBV5-1; d_call: .; j_call: TRBJ2-1; clone_size: .; cdr3_aa: CASSLGAGLPDEQFF; cdr3_nt: TGCGCCAGCAGCCTGGGGGCGGGTCTCCCGGATGAGCAGTTCTTC
v_call: TRBV6-6; d_call: .; j_call: TRBJ2-7; clone_size: .; cdr3_aa: CASRQPNSGEQYF; cdr3_nt: TGTGCCAGCAGGCAGCCCAATTCGGGGGAGCAGTACTTC
v_call: TRBV5-1; d_call: .; j_call: TRBJ1-5; clone_size: few; cdr3_aa: CASSWSGSGNQPQHF; cdr3_nt: TGCGCCAGCAGCTGGTCGGGTTCAGGCAATCAGCCCCAGCATTTT
v_call: TRBV28; d_call: .; j_call: TRBJ2-7; clone_size: .; cdr3_aa: CASSLAGQTYEQYF; cdr3_nt: TGTGCCAGCAGTTTAGCGGGACAGACCTACGAGCAGTACTTC
v_call: TRBV6-1; d_call: .; j_call: TRBJ1-1; clone_size: few; cdr3_aa: CASSEGFQDAEAFF; cdr3_nt: TGTGCCAGCAGTGAAGGTTTTCAGGATGCTGAAGCTTTCTTT
v_call: TRBV5-6; d_call: .; j_call: TRBJ2-7; clone_size: .; cdr3_aa: CASSLGSTQRATYEQYF; cdr3_nt: TGTGCCAGCAGCTTGGGATCCACGCAGCGGGCCACCTACGAGCAGTACTTC
v_call: TRBV5-1; d_call: TRBD2; j_call: TRBJ2-1; clone_size: .; cdr3_aa: CASSYHSSGANNEQFF; cdr3_nt: TGCGCCAGCAGCTACCACTCTAGCGGAGCAAACAATGAGCAGTTCTTC
v_call: TRBV28; d_call: .; j_call: TRBJ1-5; clone_size: .; cdr3_aa: CASSFSYSNQPQHF; cdr3_nt: TGTGCCAGCAGTTTCAGTTATAGCAATCAGCCCCAGCATTTT
v_call: TRBV7-9; d_call: .; j_call: TRBJ2-7; clone_size: .; cdr3_aa: CASSLQGYEQYF; cdr3_nt: TGTGCCAGCAGCTTACAGGGCTACGAGCAGTACTTC
v_call: TRBV7-9; d_call: TRBD1; j_call: TRBJ1-1; clone_size: .; cdr3_aa: CASSLASGGTGEAFF; cdr3_nt: TGTGCCAGCAGCTTAGCCTCAGGGGGCACGGGTGAAGCTTTCTTT
v_call: TRBV19; d_call: TRBD1; j_call: TRBJ2-3; clone_size: .; cdr3_aa: CATTGPEVDTQYF; cdr3_nt: TGTGCCACGACAGGGCCCGAGGTTGATACGCAGTATTTT
v_call: TRBV10-2; d_call: .; j_call: TRBJ1-4; clone_size: few; cdr3_aa: CASSVVKSNEKLFF; cdr3_nt: TGCGCCAGCAGTGTTGTCAAATCTAATGAAAAACTGTTTTTT